A selection of T cell receptor beta chains follows, all from one sample in a study of patients and donors after allogeneic stem cell transplantation. Each CDR3 protein gets one entry after TCRdb re-called the RT-PCR reads with MiXCR. There are approximately 220,000 distinct CDR3 sequences in the sample; less than 50% occur only once, and roughly 10% lies in the top ten. Material: blood, either unsorted or a sorted T cell fraction (not recorded which). These receptors were obtained from a human donor who was either an allogeneic HSCT recipient or a stem cell or donor lymphocyte infusion donor (not recorded which). It is not recorded whose cells these are; they may come from a transplant donor. Each CDR3 is given without its conserved first and last residue.

J,V,CDR3
TRBJ2-5,TRBV6-1,ASSVGGKTQY
TRBJ1-5,TRBV6-1,ASSGTVDQPQH
TRBJ1-5,TRBV12-3/TRBV12-4,ASSTAGPQH
TRBJ1-1,TRBV5-1,ASSYWGLMNTEAF
TRBJ1-3,TRBV7-9,ASSPWGDRASGNTIY
TRBJ1-1,TRBV19,ASLRRVGEAF
TRBJ1-1,TRBV5-1,ASSSRQGSF
TRBJ1-2,TRBV20-1,SARVNNYGYT
TRBJ1-5,TRBV12-3/TRBV12-4,ASSATGHSNQPQH
TRBJ1-2,TRBV3-1,ASSRSDVLYGYT
TRBJ2-3,TRBV5-1,ASRPGAFATDTQY
TRBJ2-7,TRBV5-1,ASSLEDSYEQY
TRBJ2-1,TRBV4-3,ASSPWPDSSYNEQF
TRBJ1-5,TRBV10-3,AISGAENQPQH
TRBJ1-5,TRBV19,ASSMRGGLNQPQH
TRBJ1-5,TRBV4-2,ASSPSGQGASNQPQH
TRBJ1-2,TRBV20-1,SARDLEEIHGYT
TRBJ2-1,TRBV7-9,ASSPGPSGPYNEQF
TRBJ2-1,TRBV12-3/TRBV12-4,ASSTNRGNEQF
TRBJ1-2,TRBV4-1,ASSQRDSAYGYT
TRBJ2-2,TRBV7-3,ASSSRGLGGTGELF
TRBJ1-3,TRBV29-1,SVQTGSGNTIY
TRBJ1-5,TRBV6-2/TRBV6-3,ASSPPGQPQH
TRBJ2-1,TRBV29-1,SVEDKRPSSYNEQF
TRBJ2-7,TRBV14,ASTPITDPYEQY
TRBJ1-4,TRBV3-1,ASSLFHEKLF
TRBJ2-5,TRBV15,ATSRGQREETQY
TRBJ2-5,TRBV12-3/TRBV12-4,ASSLVGLAETQY
TRBJ2-3,TRBV5-1,ASSPRGHRGEDTQY
TRBJ1-5,TRBV6-6,ASSYSPGGPQH
TRBJ2-7,TRBV27,ASSRGFLRAEQY